The rows below give T cell receptor beta chains drawn from one sample of a study of CXCR3-negative and CXCR3-positive naive CD8 T cells. From its re-call of the 5' RACE reads, TCRdb lists each CDR3 protein once, without DNA. The sample's table shows 75,000 to 95,000 distinct CDR3 sequences. The sample consisted of naive CXCR3- CD8+ T cells from blood. Every receptor here comes from a human donor in good health. Some clones in this sample may be carry-over from other donors' samples. CDR3s include the opening cysteine and the closing phenylalanine or tryptophan.

V	J	CDR3
TRBV11-2	TRBJ1-2	CASTLAGTDYGYTF
TRBV29-1	TRBJ2-7	CSVAGPGDEQYF
TRBV6-6	TRBJ1-2	CASTHGDNYGYTF
TRBV29-1	TRBJ2-7	CSVETGGSYEQYF
TRBV7-3	TRBJ2-1	CASSLDSEHEQFF
TRBV29-1	TRBJ2-7	CSVEVLDLEQYF
TRBV2	TRBJ2-7	CASRGQVSYEQYF
TRBV20-1	TRBJ2-1	CSARGPLDEQFF
TRBV7-9	TRBJ2-7	CASGIADPYEQYF
TRBV28	TRBJ2-3	CASSPHSSGELFTDTQYF
TRBV4-2	TRBJ1-1	CASSQDLNSYTEAFF
TRBV5-1	TRBJ2-1	CASSLDRGYNEQFF
TRBV11-3	TRBJ2-1	CASSPGASGNEQFF
TRBV7-2	TRBJ1-2	CAFTSYSYGYTF
TRBV20-1	TRBJ2-7	CSARTPPGYEQYF
TRBV29-1	TRBJ2-5	CSVVGLNQETQYF